This TCR beta chain stems from a study of cytomegalovirus exposure and HLA in healthy donors. Researchers ran the PCR with 60 Vbeta and 13 Jbeta primers. TCRdb's copy holds only in-frame clones and misses some; the assay was immunoSEQ multiplex PCR. Counted here are about 150,000 clones, approximately 80% occurring once; the ten biggest clones make up around 1.7%. Sequencing was done on a sample of PBMCs. The clonotype was recovered from a woman aged 35 to 49 in good health and CMV-seronegative.

CDR3 sequence (DNA): TGTGCCAGCAGTTGGGGAGGCCCCTACGAGCAGTACTTC. Residues: CASSWGGPYEQYF. The rearrangement uses TRBV27 and TRBJ2-7; a weak D match, TRBD2 (6 bases). In germline, CDR1 is MNHEY, CDR2 SMNVEV (reference sequence). The CDR3 totals 13 residues. Between the trimmed V and J ends, which lost 4 bases and 2 bases, there was a span of 9 bases.